The 27 T cell receptor beta chains below come from one sample, sequenced in a study of blood T cell repertoires in COVID-19. Clones were read by immunoSEQ multiplex PCR, and TCRdb kept only the in-frame ones, dropping some. The table has 200,000 to 250,000 clones, roughly 81% seen once. Material for sequencing was peripheral blood. These receptors were collected from a man aged 40-50 years with acute or convalescent COVID-19.

The rearrangement links TRBV7-8 to TRBJ1-1, with D perhaps matching TRBD1 (5 bases). The CDR3 extends over 13 amino acids. Trimming removed 6 bases from V and 2 bases from J, with 10 bases in between. Per germline, CDR1 SGHVS and CDR2 FQNEAQ. CDR3 nucleotides: TGTGCCAGCAGACCTCAGGGTAACACTGAAGCTTTCTTT. Residues: CASRPQGNTEAFF. Together with reference TRBV7-8 and TRBJ1-1, the CDR3 gives the full variable domain: GAGVSQSPRYKVAKRGQDVALRCDPISGHVSLFWYQQALGQGPEFLTYFQNEAQLDKSGLPSDRFFAERPEGSVSTLKIQRTQQEDSAVYLCASRPQGNTEAFFGQGTRLTVV.

J is TRBJ2-1 and V is TRBV7-9; a weak D match, TRBD2 (5 bases). V lost 3 bases and J lost 8, with 11 bases in between. Germline V lookup: CDR1 SEHNR, CDR2 FQNEAQ (reference sequence). The CDR3 sequence is 13 residues long. This chain's CDR3 is CASSFSSIDEQFF. CDR3 in DNA: TGTGCCAGCAGCTTTTCTAGCATTGATGAGCAGTTCTTC.

This chain connects TRBV2 to TRBJ1-1, with D hard to call. The germline gives CDR1 SNHLY, CDR2 FYNNEI. Deletions cut 5 bases from V and 1 base from J, with 8 bases between. CDR3 length equals 13 residues. The CDR3 sequence: CASSTERNTEAFF. The CDR3 coding sequence is TGTGCCAGCAGTACTGAGAGGAACACTGAAGCTTTCTTT.

V and J are TRBV6-5 and TRBJ1-4; tentatively, D is TRBD1 (6 bases). CDR3 length: 13 amino acids. The germline V gene has CDR1 MNHEY and CDR2 SVGAGI. Trimming shortened V by 10 bases and J by 8 bases, and 17 bases separated the two germline ends. CDR3 protein: CATEPGHREKLFF. CDR3 coding DNA: TGTGCCACCGAACCGGGACATAGGGAAAAACTGTTTTTT.

The chain carries TRBV6-5 and TRBJ1-2; TRBD1 matches at 9 bases. With 6 bases clipped from V and 5 bases from J, the junction kept 4 bases outside the gene matches. CDR1 MNHEY and CDR2 SVGAGI come from the germline V gene. CDR3 length: 13 residues. The CDR3: CASRIGQGYGYTF. The CDR3 nucleotides are TGTGCCAGCAGGATCGGACAGGGGTATGGCTACACCTTC.

This rearrangement joins TRBV10-2 to TRBJ2-2; D not certain. V lost 3 bases, J lost 5 bases, and 7 bases lay in between. The CDR3 runs 13 residues. Germline CDR1 is WSHSY and CDR2 is SAAADI. CDR3 protein: CASSESLTGELFF. The CDR3 coding sequence is TGCGCCAGCAGTGAAAGCCTAACCGGGGAGCTGTTTTTT.

The rearrangement joins TRBV6-6 to TRBJ1-1, with a possible D match to TRBD1 (5 bases). V was cut by 7 bases and J by 7 bases, with 13 bases left in between. Per germline, CDR1 MNHNY and CDR2 SVGAGI (reference sequence). The CDR3 has 12 residues. DNA of the CDR3: TGTGCCAGCACCCGACCGGGGGGTGAAGCTTTCTTT. Protein sequence: CASTRPGGEAFF.

The gene calls are TRBV6-2 or TRBV6-3 and TRBJ2-7; 9 positions agree with TRBD2. Trimming cost V 5 bases and J 9 bases; bases outside gene matches: 11. Germline-derived CDR1 and CDR2 are MNHEY and SVGEGT. CDR3 length: 14 residues. CDR3 residues: CASSVAGEYYWQYF. In nucleotides, the CDR3 is TGTGCCAGCAGTGTAGCGGGGGAATACTACTGGCAGTACTTC.

This clone is a singleton in its sample. The V call is TRBV7-3, the J call TRBJ2-7; 7 positions agree with TRBD1. CDR3 length: 13 residues. V was clipped by 4 bases and J by 2 bases; unmatched bases: 2. The germline V gene has CDR1 SGHTA and CDR2 FQGTGA. CDR3 loop: CASSSGQPYEQYF. The CDR3 nucleotides are TGTGCCAGCAGCTCGGGACAGCCCTACGAGCAGTACTTC.

This clone was found a few times. V usage is TRBV7-9 and J usage is TRBJ2-7; 11 nucleotides align to TRBD2. The CDR3 has 13 amino acids. Germline V lookup: CDR1 SEHNR, CDR2 FQNEAQ (reference sequence). V gave up 5 bases and J gave up 6 bases; unmatched junction bases: 3. In DNA form, the CDR3 reads TGTGCCAGCAGCCTTAGCGGGGGGGCCGAGCAGTACTTC. It codes for CASSLSGGAEQYF.

This rearrangement joins TRBV6-5 to TRBJ2-7; TRBD1 matches 7 bases. With V trimmed by 6 bases and J by 9 bases, 17 bases remained unmatched. In germline, CDR1 is MNHEY, CDR2 SVGAGI. This CDR3 comprises 15 residues. The CDR3 DNA is TGTGCCAGCAGCCGAGGACAGGATGGGACCCTGCGGCAGTACTTC. Translation gives CASSRGQDGTLRQYF.

The table lists this clone with a few counts. The chain combines TRBV28 with TRBJ2-7; D may be TRBD2 (5 bases). From germline, CDR1 is MDHEN and CDR2 SYDVKM. V dropped 3 bases and J dropped 3 bases, with 21 bases sitting between them. This CDR3 contains 17 residues. The CDR3 nucleotides read TGTGCCAGCAGTTTCCCAACTAGGCGAGTAGCCCTCTACGAGCAGTACTTC. Translation gives CASSFPTRRVALYEQYF.

This clone was counted between two and nine times. The J gene is TRBJ1-5, the V gene TRBV30; D gene ambiguous. Germline values: CDR1 GTSNPN, CDR2 SVGIG (reference sequence). The CDR3 spans 13 residues. V was clipped by 5 bases and J by 0 bases, with 8 bases between them. CDR3 sequence: CAWRGDSNQPQHF. Written as DNA, the CDR3 is TGTGCCTGGCGCGGGGATAGCAATCAGCCCCAGCATTTT.

The rearrangement joins TRBV4-2 to TRBJ2-2; 8 bases are a match to TRBD1. The CDR3 covers 15 residues. Germline loops: CDR1 LGHNA, CDR2 YNFKEQ. J gave up 7 bases and V 3 bases, and 7 bases lay outside the gene matches. In DNA form, the CDR3 reads TGTGCCAGCAGCCAGCGGACAGGGTGGGGCGGGGAGCTGTTTTTT. It codes for CASSQRTGWGGELFF.

The chain joins TRBV7-3 to TRBJ2-1, with 8 positions matching TRBD1. Germline CDR1 SGHTA, CDR2 FQGTGA. This CDR3 spans 15 amino acids. J was trimmed by 0 bases and V by 4 bases; bases with no gene match: 2. CDR3 sequence reads: CASSSDRGSYNEQFF. As DNA, the CDR3 is TGTGCCAGCAGCTCAGACAGGGGCTCCTACAATGAGCAGTTCTTC. Full variable domain (outside the CDR3, taken from reference TRBV7-3 and TRBJ2-1): GAGVSQTPSNKVTEKGKYVELRCDPISGHTALYWYRQSLGQGPEFLIYFQGTGAADDSGLPNDRFFAVRPEGSVSTLKIQRTERGDSAVYLCASSSDRGSYNEQFFGPGTRLTVL.

V gene TRBV12-5 combines with J gene TRBJ1-1; D is unclear. The ends were cut back, 0 bases at V and 11 bases at J, with 7 bases in the middle. The CDR3 has 11 residues. CDR1 and CDR2 from the germline V gene are LGHNT and FRNRAP. CDR3 loop: CASGLVGEAFF. The DNA of the CDR3 is TGTGCTAGTGGTTTGGTTGGAGAGGCTTTCTTT.

The chain carries TRBV24-1 and TRBJ2-3; TRBD2 matches 13 bases. CDR1 is KGHDR and CDR2 is SFDVKD in the germline V gene. After removal of 5 bases from V and 7 bases from J, the junction contained 8 bases not matched to a gene. The length of the CDR3 is 16 residues. CDR3 residues: CATSAVTSGGLYTQYF. The CDR3 DNA sequence: TGTGCCACCAGTGCCGTGACTAGCGGGGGGCTATATACGCAGTATTTT.

Notes on this clone: The same CDR3 arises from other DNA sequences in this sample as well. The V call is TRBV5-1, the J call TRBJ2-7; tentative D call: TRBD2 (5 bases). The CDR3 runs to 13 residues. Trimming stripped 4 bases from V and 0 bases from J, with 8 bases between. Germline loops: CDR1 SGHRS, CDR2 YFSETQ. The DNA of the CDR3 is TGCGCCAGCAGCCTAGGGAGCTCCTACGAGCAGTACTTC. Protein product: CASSLGSSYEQYF. Variable domain in full (rest from reference TRBV5-1 and TRBJ2-7): KAGVTQTPRYLIKTRGQQVTLSCSPISGHRSVSWYQQTPGQGLQFLFEYFSETQRNKGNFPGRFSGRQFSNSRSEMNVSTLELGDSALYLCASSLGSSYEQYFGPGTRLTVT.

The chain couples TRBV6-6 to TRBJ1-2; 7 bases agree with TRBD1. The CDR3 consists of 13 residues. Per the germline V gene, CDR1 is MNHNY and CDR2 is SVGAGI (reference sequence). The V segment lost 5 bases and the J segment 8 bases; nucleotides outside the gene matches: 8. This chain's CDR3 is CASSRDSQTGYTF. The CDR3 nucleotides read TGTGCCAGCAGTCGGGACAGCCAAACGGGCTACACCTTC.

This sequence joins TRBV25-1 and TRBJ1-6, with 10 bases aligning to TRBD1. The CDR3 is 16 residues long. V gave up 3 bases and J gave up 6 bases; unmatched junction bases: 5. Germline V gives CDR1 MGHDK, CDR2 SYGVNS. The CDR3 loop reads CASSDLTGGSNSPLHF. CDR3 coding DNA: TGTGCCAGCAGTGATTTGACAGGGGGCAGTAATTCACCCCTCCACTTT.

The CDR3 loop reads CASSQGVTGRFTGELFF. The DNA of the CDR3 is TGTGCCAGCAGCCAAGGCGTGACAGGGCGGTTCACCGGGGAGCTGTTTTTT. The V call is TRBV3-1 (or the pseudogene TRBV3-2), the J call TRBJ2-2, with 7 bases that match TRBD1. The ends lost 1 base at V and 4 bases at J; junction bases unmatched: 9. The CDR3 covers 17 residues. The germline V gene has CDR1 LGHDT and CDR2 YNNKEL (reference sequence).

This chain joins TRBV9 and TRBJ1-2; unclear D gene. Germline V gene data show CDR1 as SGDLS and CDR2 as YYNGEE. Trimming removed 5 bases at V and 7 bases at J, with 15 bases between. This CDR3 is 13 amino acids long. This CDR3 is CASRGGRAPGYTF. As DNA, the CDR3 is TGTGCCAGCAGGGGTGGGAGGGCTCCTGGCTACACCTTC.

V gene TRBV7-9 combines with J gene TRBJ2-5; D is unresolved. The CDR3 sequence is 13 residues long. V was trimmed by 0 bases and J by 5 bases, leaving 7 bases between them. Per the germline V gene, CDR1 is SEHNR and CDR2 is FQNEAQ (reference sequence). CDR3 in DNA: TGTGCCAGCAGCTTAGCTGCCCGGGAGACCCAGTACTTC. Translation: CASSLAARETQYF.

This chain joins TRBV18 and TRBJ1-6; 10 bases are a match to TRBD1. Germline assignment: CDR1 KGHSH and CDR2 LQKENI. The trim removed 2 bases at V and 8 bases at J, leaving 6 bases unmatched. The CDR3 runs to 16 residues. The CDR3 coding sequence is TGTGCCAGCTCACCAATAATCGGGACAGGGGATTCACCCCTCCACTTT. Protein sequence: CASSPIIGTGDSPLHF.

This clone was counted ten times or more. The CDR3 DNA is TGCAGTAGTTCGGGGGGCAGCCAGCCCCAGCATTTT. Its protein is CSSSGGSQPQHF. This chain links TRBV29-1 with TRBJ1-5, with TRBD1 as a possible D gene (6 bases). The CDR3 sequence is 12 residues long. Germline V CDR1 and CDR2: SQVTM, ANQGSEA.

This chain links TRBV18 with TRBJ2-1; the match to TRBD1 covers 7 bases. This CDR3 is 16 amino acids long. CDR1 and CDR2 (germline): KGHSH, LQKENI. V dropped 2 bases and J dropped 0; count of bases not matched to a gene: 4. CDR3 coding DNA: TGTGCCAGCTCACCAGTAGACAGGGCCTCCTACAATGAGCAGTTCTTC. Its protein product is CASSPVDRASYNEQFF.

The chain recombines TRBV28 with TRBJ1-2, with D uncertain. Trimming pared 4 bases from V and 3 bases from J, leaving 15 bases between. Per germline, CDR1 MDHEN and CDR2 SYDVKM. CDR3 length: 15 amino acids. The CDR3 coding sequence is TGTGCCAGCAGTTCTCCACGGAGAGGAGACTATGGCTACACCTTC. This translates into CASSSPRRGDYGYTF.